The entry that follows covers one T cell receptor (beta chain) sequence. As yet, its antigen is unknown. 5'-RACE, quantitative and with molecular barcodes, yielded the TCR beta libraries. In TCRdb, the 5' RACE reads were re-called with MiXCR into one record per CDR3 protein. The sample shows roughly 300,000 distinct CDR3 sequences, approximately 8.2% of them seen only once. This record belongs to a study of CD8 T cells in ankylosing spondylitis. Overall study results and limits: Earlier studies detected some motif variants in reactive arthritis synovial fluid and blood. Peripheral blood held disease-linked clones only at relatively low frequency, and these were CD8+. Within ankylosing spondylitis blood, a TCR beta motif made up of under 10 highly homologous variants appeared to be characteristic. As reported, disease-linked clones showed significant enrichment in matched ankylosing spondylitis synovial fluid.

The CDR3 totals 13 residues. V was trimmed by 9 bases and J by 4 bases, leaving 13 bases between them. Germline loops: CDR1 SNHLY, CDR2 FYNNEI. The chain couples TRBV2 to TRBJ1-5; D is perhaps TRBD1 (6 bases). The sequence was collected from a male donor with ankylosing spondylitis. The sequencing sample was made of blood, either unsorted or a sorted T cell fraction (not recorded which). The CDR3 sequence: CASGPQGNQPQHF. In DNA form, the CDR3 reads TGTGCCAGTGGACCCCAGGGGAATCAGCCCCAGCATTTT.